This entry describes one T cell receptor (beta chain). Participants spanned ages about 18 to 100 years and resided in 20 to 25 US areas. This specimen comes from a study of blood T cell repertoires in COVID-19. Sequencing used immunoSEQ multiplex PCR; TCRdb keeps in-frame clones, though not all of them. The sample lists 360,000 or so clones, roughly 86% occurring once. The V gene's germline CDR1 is MNHEY and CDR2 SMNVEV (reference sequence). V gave up 3 bases and J gave up 6 bases; unmatched junction bases: 4. CDR3 size: 13 residues. Sequenced input: PBMCs or T cells enriched from blood (not recorded which). This rearrangement joins TRBV27 to TRBJ1-2; TRBD1 matches at 7 bases. This receptor was obtained from a woman aged 25 to 39 who had recovered from COVID-19. The CDR3 DNA sequence: TGTGCCAGCAGTTTTGACAGGGTTCATGGCTACACCTTC. Amino acids: CASSFDRVHGYTF.